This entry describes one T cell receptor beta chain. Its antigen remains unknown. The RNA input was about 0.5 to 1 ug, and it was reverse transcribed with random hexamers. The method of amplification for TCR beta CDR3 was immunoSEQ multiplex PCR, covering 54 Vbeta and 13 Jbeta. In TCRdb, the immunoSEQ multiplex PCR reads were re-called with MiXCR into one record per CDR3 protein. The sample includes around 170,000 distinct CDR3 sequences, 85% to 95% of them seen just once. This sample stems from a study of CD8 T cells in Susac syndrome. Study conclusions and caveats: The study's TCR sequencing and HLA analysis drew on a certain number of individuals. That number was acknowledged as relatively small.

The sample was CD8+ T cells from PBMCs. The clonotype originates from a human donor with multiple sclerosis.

CDR3 sequence reads: CSASPKEAGGVGNQPQHF. As DNA, the CDR3 is TGCAGTGCTAGTCCCAAAGAGGCAGGGGGCGTTGGGAATCAGCCCCAGCATTTT. J is TRBJ1-5 and V is TRBV20-1, with 8 bases aligning to TRBD1. The germline V gene encodes CDR1 DFQATT and CDR2 SNEGSKA (reference sequence). The trim removed 3 bases at V and 4 bases at J, leaving 17 bases unmatched. The CDR3 has 18 amino acids.